This T cell receptor beta chain derives from a study of T cells in Graves' hyperthyroidism and ophthalmopathy. This clonotype was counted ten times or more. RNA transcripts gave rise to amplified TCR beta CDR3 regions. The HTBI primer set was used in a first-round RT-PCR of the TCR CDR3. TCRdb independently ran MiXCR on the multiplex PCR reads; one entry per CDR3 protein. The sample carries about 580,000 distinct CDR3 sequences, 35% to 55% recorded once. CDR1 is SNHLY and CDR2 is FYNNEI in the germline V gene. The ends lost 7 bases at V and 5 bases at J; junction bases unmatched: 13. The CDR3 has 16 residues.

This clonotype was obtained from a woman under 30 with Graves' hyperthyroidism. The chain combines TRBV2 with TRBJ2-5; 10 bases map to TRBD2. Input material: peripheral blood or thyroid tissue (not recorded which). DNA of the CDR3: TGTGCCAGCACCAAATGGGCTAGCGGGAGACGGGAGACCCAGTACTTC. This codes for CASTKWASGRRETQYF.